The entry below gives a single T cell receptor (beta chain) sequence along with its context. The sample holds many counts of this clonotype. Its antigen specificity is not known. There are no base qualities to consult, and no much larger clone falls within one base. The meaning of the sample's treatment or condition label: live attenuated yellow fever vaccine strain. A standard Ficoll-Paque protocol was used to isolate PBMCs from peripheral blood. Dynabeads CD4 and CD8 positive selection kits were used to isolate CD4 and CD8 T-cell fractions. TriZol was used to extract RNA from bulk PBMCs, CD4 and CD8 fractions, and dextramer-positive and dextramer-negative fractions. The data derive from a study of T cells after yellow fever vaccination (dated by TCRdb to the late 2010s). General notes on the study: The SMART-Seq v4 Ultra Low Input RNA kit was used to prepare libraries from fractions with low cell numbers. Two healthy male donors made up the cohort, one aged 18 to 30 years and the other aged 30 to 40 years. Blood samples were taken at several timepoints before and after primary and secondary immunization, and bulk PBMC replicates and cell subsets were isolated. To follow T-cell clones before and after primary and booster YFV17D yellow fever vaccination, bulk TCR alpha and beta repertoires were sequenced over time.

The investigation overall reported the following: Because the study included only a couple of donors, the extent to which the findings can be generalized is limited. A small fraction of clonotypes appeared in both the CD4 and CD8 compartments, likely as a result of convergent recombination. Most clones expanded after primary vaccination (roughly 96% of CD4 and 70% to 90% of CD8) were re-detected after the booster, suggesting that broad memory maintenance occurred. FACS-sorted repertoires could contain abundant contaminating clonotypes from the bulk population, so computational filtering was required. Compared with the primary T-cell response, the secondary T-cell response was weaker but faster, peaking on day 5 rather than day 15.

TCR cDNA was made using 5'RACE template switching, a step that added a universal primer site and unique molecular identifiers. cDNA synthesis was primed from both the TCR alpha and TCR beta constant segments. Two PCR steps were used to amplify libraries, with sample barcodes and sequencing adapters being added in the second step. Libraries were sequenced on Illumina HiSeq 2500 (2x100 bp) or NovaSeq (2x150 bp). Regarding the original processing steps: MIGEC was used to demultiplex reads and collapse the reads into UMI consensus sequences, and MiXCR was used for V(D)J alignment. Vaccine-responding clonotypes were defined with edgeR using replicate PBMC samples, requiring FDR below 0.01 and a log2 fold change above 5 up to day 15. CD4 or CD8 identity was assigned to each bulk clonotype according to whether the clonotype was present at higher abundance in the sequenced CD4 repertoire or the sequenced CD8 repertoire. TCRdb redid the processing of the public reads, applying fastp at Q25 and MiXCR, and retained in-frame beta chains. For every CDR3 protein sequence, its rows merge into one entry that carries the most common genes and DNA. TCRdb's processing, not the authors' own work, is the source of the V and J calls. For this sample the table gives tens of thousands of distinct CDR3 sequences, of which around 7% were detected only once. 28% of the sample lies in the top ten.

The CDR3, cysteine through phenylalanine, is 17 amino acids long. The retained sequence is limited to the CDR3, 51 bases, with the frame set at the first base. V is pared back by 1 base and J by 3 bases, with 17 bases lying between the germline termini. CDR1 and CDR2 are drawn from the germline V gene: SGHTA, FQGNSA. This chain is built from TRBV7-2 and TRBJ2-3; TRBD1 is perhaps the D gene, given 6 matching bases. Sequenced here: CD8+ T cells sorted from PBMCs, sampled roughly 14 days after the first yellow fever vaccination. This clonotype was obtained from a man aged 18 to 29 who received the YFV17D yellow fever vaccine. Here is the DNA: TGTGCCAGCAGCTTAGGCGGGTTAGGGGGTAATACAGATACGCAGTATTTT. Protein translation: CASSLGGLGGNTDTQYF.